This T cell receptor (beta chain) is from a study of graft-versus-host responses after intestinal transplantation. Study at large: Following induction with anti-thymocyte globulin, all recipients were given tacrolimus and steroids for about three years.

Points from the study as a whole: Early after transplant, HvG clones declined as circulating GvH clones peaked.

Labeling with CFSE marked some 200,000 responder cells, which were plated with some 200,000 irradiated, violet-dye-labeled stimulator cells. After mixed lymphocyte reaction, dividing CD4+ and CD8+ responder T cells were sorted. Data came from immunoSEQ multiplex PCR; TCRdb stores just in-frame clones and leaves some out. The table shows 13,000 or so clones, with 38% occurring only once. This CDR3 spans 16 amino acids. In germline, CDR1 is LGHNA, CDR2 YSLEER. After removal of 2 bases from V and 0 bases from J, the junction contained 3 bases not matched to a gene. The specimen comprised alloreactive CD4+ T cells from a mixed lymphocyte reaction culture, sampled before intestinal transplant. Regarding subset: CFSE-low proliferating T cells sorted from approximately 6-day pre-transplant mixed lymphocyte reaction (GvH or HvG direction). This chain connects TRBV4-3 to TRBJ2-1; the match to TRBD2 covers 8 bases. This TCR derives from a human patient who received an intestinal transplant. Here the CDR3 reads CASSQIAGTSYNEQFF. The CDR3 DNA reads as TGCGCCAGCAGCCAAATAGCGGGGACCTCCTACAATGAGCAGTTCTTC.